Presented here are 21 T cell receptor beta chains from one specimen sequenced in a study of neurological immune-mediated disorders. TCRdb independently ran MiXCR on the 5' RACE reads; one entry per CDR3 protein. The sample lists around 60,000 distinct CDR3 sequences; 3% to 3.5% were seen once. Source material: PBMCs. These receptors all stem from a woman aged 55-69 years with multiple sclerosis.

The V and J genes are TRBV10-3 and TRBJ1-6; TRBD1 matches at 11 bases. J gave up 2 bases and V 2 bases, and 2 bases lay outside the gene matches. Germline V gene sequence: CDR1 ENHRY, CDR2 SYGVKD. The CDR3 totals 17 residues. The DNA of the CDR3 is TGTGCCATCAGTGAGAGGACAGGGGGCACCTATAATTCACCCCTCCACTTT. Its translation is CAISERTGGTYNSPLHF.

This clonotype was observed many times. The chain uses TRBV20-1 and TRBJ1-4, with D possibly being TRBD1 (5 bases). Trimming removed 3 bases from V and 8 bases from J, with 16 bases in between. The CDR3 covers 14 residues. Germline lookup yields CDR1 DFQATT and CDR2 SNEGSKA (reference sequence). The CDR3 loop reads CSARRGGGREKLFF. The CDR3 coding sequence is TGCAGTGCTAGGCGTGGCGGGGGTCGGGAAAAACTGTTTTTT.

In this sample, this clonotype turned up many times. CDR3 region: CASRTGQGPYEQYF. CDR3 bases: TGCGCCAGCAGAACGGGACAGGGCCCCTACGAGCAGTACTTC. This chain connects TRBV10-2 to TRBJ2-7; 9 nucleotides match TRBD1. The CDR3 is made up of 14 amino acids. Trimming at V came to 6 bases and at J to 2 bases, leaving 5 bases not matched to a gene. In germline, CDR1 is WSHSY, CDR2 SAAADI.

This clonotype was seen a handful of times. This chain links TRBV12-3 or TRBV12-4 with TRBJ2-3; D gene ambiguous. The V end lost 4 bases, the J end lost 8 bases, and 10 bases lay between the germline ends. This CDR3 has 12 residues. In DNA, the CDR3 is TGTGCCAGCAGTTCCTCTACCGGTACGCAGTATTTT. It translates to CASSSSTGTQYF.

Regarding this clonotype: With a much larger clone just one base away, this may be a read error. The chain employs TRBV19 and TRBJ2-3, with D tentatively TRBD1 (5 bases). V lost 4 bases to trimming and J lost 6 bases, with 14 bases between them. The germline CDR1 and CDR2 sequences are LNHDA and SQIVND (reference sequence). The CDR3 covers 14 residues. The CDR3: CASSKGVFYDTQYF. Written as DNA, the CDR3 is TGTGCCAGTAGTAAAGGGGTGTTTTACGATACGCAGTATTTT.

This clonotype came up many times. This chain links TRBV7-2 with TRBJ1-5; D is ambiguous. CDR1 SGHTA and CDR2 FQGNSA come from the germline V gene. The V end lost 2 bases, the J end lost 7 bases, and 12 bases lay between the germline ends. The CDR3 contains 14 residues. DNA for the CDR3: TGTGCCAGCAGCTTAAGAGGGCTCGGGCAGCCCCAGCATTTT. This translates into CASSLRGLGQPQHF.

V usage is TRBV10-3 and J usage is TRBJ1-3; D gene uncertain. Germline loops: CDR1 ENHRY, CDR2 SYGVKD. The CDR3 has 14 residues. V gave up 10 bases and J gave up 12 bases, with 25 bases separating them. The CDR3 is CATKNLVSGKNIYF. In DNA form, the CDR3 reads TGTGCCACCAAAAATCTGGTCTCTGGAAAAAACATATATTTT.

In this sample, this clonotype turned up many times. The genes are TRBV5-1 and TRBJ2-7; TRBD2 matches 9 bases. The CDR3 spans 15 residues. The V segment lost 0 bases and the J segment 1 base; nucleotides outside the gene matches: 2. CDR1 is SGHRS and CDR2 is YFSETQ in the germline V gene. CDR3 bases: TGCGCCAGCAGCTTGGCCAGCGGGGGGTCCTACGAGCAGTACTTC. It encodes CASSLASGGSYEQYF.

This clonotype was found a few times. The chain recombines TRBV20-1 with TRBJ2-7, with D possibly TRBD1 on 5 matching bases. The V gene lost 0 bases and the J gene lost 7 bases, with 10 bases spanning the gap. This CDR3 has 12 amino acids. Germline CDR1 reads DFQATT; CDR2 reads SNEGSKA (reference sequence). The CDR3 bases are TGCAGTGCTAGAGATTACAGACAGGAGCAGTACTTC. Translation: CSARDYRQEQYF.

A note on this clonotype: This may arise from a read error, as a much more abundant clone is one base away. The chain couples TRBV11-2 to TRBJ1-5; the D gene is possibly TRBD1 (5 bases). CDR1 SGHAT and CDR2 FQNNGV come from the germline V gene. The CDR3 extends over 13 amino acids. The CDR3 protein is CASSLDRGQHQHF. The DNA of the CDR3 is TGTGCCAGCAGCTTAGATAGGGGTCAGCACCAGCATTTT.

This clonotype came up many times. This chain uses TRBV7-9 with TRBJ2-3, with TRBD2 matching over 12 bases. Germline values: CDR1 SEHNR, CDR2 FQNEAQ (reference sequence). V trimming: 5 bases; J trimming: 3 bases; junction bases outside the gene matches: 6. The CDR3 is 16 residues long. CDR3 loop: CASSHLAGGPTDTQYF. CDR3 coding DNA: TGTGCCAGCAGCCACCTAGCGGGGGGGCCGACAGATACGCAGTATTTT. Using reference TRBV7-9 and TRBJ2-3 for the parts outside the CDR3, the full variable domain is DTGVSQNPRHKITKRGQNVTFRCDPISEHNRLYWYRQTLGQGPEFLTYFQNEAQLEKSRLLSDRFSAERPKGSFSTLEIQRTEQGDSAMYLCASSHLAGGPTDTQYFGPGTRLTVL.

This clonotype has ten or more counts. The chain carries TRBV7-9 and TRBJ1-4; D not certain. The germline V gene encodes CDR1 SEHNR and CDR2 FQNEAQ (reference sequence). Trimming left V 1 base short and J 3 bases short, with 9 bases between. The CDR3 covers 15 residues. The CDR3 DNA sequence: TGTGCCAGCAGCTTAGTAACAGTGCCTAATGAAAAACTGTTTTTT. Translation gives CASSLVTVPNEKLFF.

This clonotype has a count of ten or more. The chain carries TRBV10-3 and TRBJ2-3, with 7 nucleotides matching TRBD1. From germline, CDR1 is ENHRY and CDR2 SYGVKD. Losses at the gene ends were 2 bases for V and 1 base for J; bases not matched to a gene: 0. The CDR3 spans 14 residues. DNA of the CDR3: TGTGCCATCAGTGAGCAGGGGGGCACAGATACGCAGTATTTT. Residues: CAISEQGGTDTQYF.

This clonotype has ten or more counts. The rearrangement joins TRBV7-3 to TRBJ2-2, with 15 bases that match TRBD2. This CDR3 has 16 residues. In germline, CDR1 is SGHTA, CDR2 FQGTGA. Losses at the gene ends were 5 bases for V and 5 bases for J; bases not matched to a gene: 3. In nucleotides, the CDR3 is TGTGCCAGCAGCACGGGACTAGCGGGAGGAACCGGGGAGCTGTTTTTT. Amino acids: CASSTGLAGGTGELFF.

This clonotype was detected ten times or more. The chain links TRBV7-2 to TRBJ2-7; D not certain. Germline lookup yields CDR1 SGHTA and CDR2 FQGNSA. The V end lost 2 bases, the J end lost 0 bases, and 11 bases lay between the germline ends. The CDR3 extends over 15 amino acids. CDR3 amino acids: CASSLSSVNSYEQYF. For the CDR3, the DNA is TGTGCCAGCAGCTTAAGTTCAGTGAACTCCTACGAGCAGTACTTC.

This clonotype was detected ten times or more. The chain recombines TRBV7-2 with TRBJ2-5; 10 bases fit TRBD1. V lost 8 bases to trimming and J lost 5 bases; unmatched junction nucleotides: 8. Germline loops: CDR1 SGHTA, CDR2 FQGNSA. The CDR3 length is 14 residues. DNA for the CDR3: TGTGCCAGCGTAACCGGGACAGGGGATGAGACCCAGTACTTC. It translates to CASVTGTGDETQYF.

This clonotype was detected ten times or more. This rearrangement joins TRBV5-1 to TRBJ2-1, with D uncertain. V dropped 5 bases and J dropped 7 bases, with 13 bases sitting between them. Germline V gene data show CDR1 as SGHRS and CDR2 as YFSETQ. CDR3 size: 13 residues. As DNA, the CDR3 is TGCGCCAGCAGTGTGATCCCATTAAATGAGCAGTTCTTC. This encodes CASSVIPLNEQFF.

This clonotype was observed many times. The V gene is TRBV20-1, the J gene TRBJ2-7; 7 bases align to TRBD2. The CDR3 extends over 15 amino acids. Germline loops: CDR1 DFQATT, CDR2 SNEGSKA (reference sequence). The J segment lost 4 bases and the V segment lost 5 bases, leaving 14 bases of the junction unmatched. CDR3 nucleotide sequence: TGCAGTGCTCCTCTTGGGCTAGCGGAGATTTACGAGCAGTACTTC. It yields the protein CSAPLGLAEIYEQYF.

This clonotype was seen repeatedly, ten times or more. The chain carries TRBV12-3 or TRBV12-4 and TRBJ1-1; D gene uncertain. The CDR3 runs 13 residues. V lost 3 bases and J 1 base, leaving 6 bases between the germline ends. CDR3 bases: TGTGCCAGCAGTTTTGCAGGGAACACTGAAGCTTTCTTT. This encodes CASSFAGNTEAFF.

This clonotype was counted ten times or more. The genes are TRBV6-2 or TRBV6-3 and TRBJ1-6; D may be TRBD1 (5 bases). The CDR3 extends over 14 amino acids. Germline CDR1 MNHEY, CDR2 SVGEGT. V was cut by 4 bases and J by 11 bases, with 15 bases left in between. CDR3 loop: CASSFDLGRAPLHF. The CDR3 DNA reads as TGTGCCAGCAGTTTCGACTTGGGGCGCGCACCCCTCCACTTT.

DNA for the CDR3: TGTGCCAGCAGTACAGGGAGGGCGAATGAAAAACTGTTTTTT. The encoded protein is CASSTGRANEKLFF. The chain couples TRBV27 to TRBJ1-4, with a possible D match to TRBD1 (6 bases). The CDR3 spans 14 residues. The V and J ends lost 5 bases and 5 bases respectively, with 12 bases between them. The germline gives CDR1 MNHEY, CDR2 SMNVEV (reference sequence).